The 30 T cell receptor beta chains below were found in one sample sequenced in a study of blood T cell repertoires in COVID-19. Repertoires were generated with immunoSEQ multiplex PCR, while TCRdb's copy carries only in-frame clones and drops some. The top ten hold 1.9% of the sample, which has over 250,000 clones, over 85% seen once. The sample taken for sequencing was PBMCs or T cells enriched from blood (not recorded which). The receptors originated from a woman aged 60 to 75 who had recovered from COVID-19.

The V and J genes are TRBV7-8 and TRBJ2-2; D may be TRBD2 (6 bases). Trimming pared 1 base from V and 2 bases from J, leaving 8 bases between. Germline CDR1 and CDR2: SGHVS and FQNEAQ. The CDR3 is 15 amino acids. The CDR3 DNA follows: TGTGCCAGCAGCTTAGTAGGACTAAACACCGGGGAGCTGTTTTTT. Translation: CASSLVGLNTGELFF.

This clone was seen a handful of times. The CDR3 DNA is TGCGCCAGCAGTTCCGGGACAGCGGATAATTCACCCCTCCACTTT. This encodes CASSSGTADNSPLHF. The chain combines TRBV4-1 with TRBJ1-6; 7 bases are a match to TRBD1. In germline, CDR1 is MGHRA, CDR2 YSYEKL. V shed 6 bases and J 5 bases; nucleotides not matched to a gene: 7. There are 15 residues in the CDR3.

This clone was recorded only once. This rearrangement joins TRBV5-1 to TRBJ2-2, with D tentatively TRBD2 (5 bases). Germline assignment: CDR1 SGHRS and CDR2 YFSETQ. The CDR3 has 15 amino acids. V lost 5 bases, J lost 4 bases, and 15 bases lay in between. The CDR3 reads CASSSYGLVTGELFF. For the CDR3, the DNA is TGCGCCAGCAGTTCGTATGGACTCGTCACCGGGGAGCTGTTTTTT.

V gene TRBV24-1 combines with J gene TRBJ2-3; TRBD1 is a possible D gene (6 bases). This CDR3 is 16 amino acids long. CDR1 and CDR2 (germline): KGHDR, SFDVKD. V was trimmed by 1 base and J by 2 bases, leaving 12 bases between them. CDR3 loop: CATSDLKGENTDTQYF. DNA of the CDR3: TGTGCCACCAGTGATTTAAAGGGGGAAAACACAGATACGCAGTATTTT.

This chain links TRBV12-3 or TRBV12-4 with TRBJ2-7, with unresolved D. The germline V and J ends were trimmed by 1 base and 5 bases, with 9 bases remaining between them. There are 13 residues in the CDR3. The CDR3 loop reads CASSLVVYHEQYF. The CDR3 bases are TGTGCCAGCAGTTTAGTCGTCTACCACGAGCAGTACTTC.

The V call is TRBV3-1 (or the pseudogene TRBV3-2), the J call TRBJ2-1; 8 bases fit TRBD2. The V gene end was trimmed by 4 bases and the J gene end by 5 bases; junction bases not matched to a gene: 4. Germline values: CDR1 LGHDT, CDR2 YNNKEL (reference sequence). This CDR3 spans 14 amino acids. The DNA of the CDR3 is TGTGCCAGCAGCCCTAGCGGGTCTGACAATGAGCAGTTCTTC. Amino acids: CASSPSGSDNEQFF.

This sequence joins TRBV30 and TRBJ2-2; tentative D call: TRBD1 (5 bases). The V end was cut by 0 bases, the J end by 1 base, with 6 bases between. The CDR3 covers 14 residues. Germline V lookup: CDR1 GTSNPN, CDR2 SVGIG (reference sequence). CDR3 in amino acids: CAWSVQVNTGELFF. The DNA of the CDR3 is TGTGCCTGGAGTGTACAGGTGAACACCGGGGAGCTGTTTTTT.

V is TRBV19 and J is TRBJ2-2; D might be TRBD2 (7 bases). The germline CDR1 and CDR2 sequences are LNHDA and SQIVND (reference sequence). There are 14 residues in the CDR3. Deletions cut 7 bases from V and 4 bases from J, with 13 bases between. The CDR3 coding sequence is TGTGCCAGTACCCGCCGGGGGGCCACCGGGGAGCTGTTTTTT. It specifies CASTRRGATGELFF.

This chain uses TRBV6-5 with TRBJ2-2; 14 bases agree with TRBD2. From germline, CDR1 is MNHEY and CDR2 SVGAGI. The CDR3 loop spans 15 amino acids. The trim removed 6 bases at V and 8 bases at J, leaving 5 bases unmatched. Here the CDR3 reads CASSLGLAGVGELFF. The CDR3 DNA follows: TGTGCCAGCAGCCTGGGACTAGCGGGAGTTGGGGAGCTGTTTTTT.

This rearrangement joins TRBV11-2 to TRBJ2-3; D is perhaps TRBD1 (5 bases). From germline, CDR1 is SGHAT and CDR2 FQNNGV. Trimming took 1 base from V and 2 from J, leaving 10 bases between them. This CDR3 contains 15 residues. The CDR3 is CASSLVPGHTDTQYF. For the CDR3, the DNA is TGTGCCAGCAGCTTAGTTCCAGGGCACACAGATACGCAGTATTTT.

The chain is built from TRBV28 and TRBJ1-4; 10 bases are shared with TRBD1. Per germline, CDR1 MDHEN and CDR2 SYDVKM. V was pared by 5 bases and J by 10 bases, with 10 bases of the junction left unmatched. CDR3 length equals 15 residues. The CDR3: CASSTGTGVLGKLFF. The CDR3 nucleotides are TGTGCCAGCAGTACCGGGACAGGGGTTCTAGGAAAACTGTTTTTT.

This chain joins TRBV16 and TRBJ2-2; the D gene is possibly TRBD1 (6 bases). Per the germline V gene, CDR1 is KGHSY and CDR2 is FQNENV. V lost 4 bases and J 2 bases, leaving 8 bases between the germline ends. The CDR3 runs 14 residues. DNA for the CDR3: TGTGCCAGCAGCCTAGGGACAAACACCGGGGAGCTGTTTTTT. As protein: CASSLGTNTGELFF.

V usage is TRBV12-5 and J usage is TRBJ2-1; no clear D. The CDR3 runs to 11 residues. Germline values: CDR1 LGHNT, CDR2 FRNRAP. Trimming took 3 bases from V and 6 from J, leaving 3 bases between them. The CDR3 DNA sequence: TGTGCTAGTGGTTTCTCCAATGAGCAGTTCTTC. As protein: CASGFSNEQFF.

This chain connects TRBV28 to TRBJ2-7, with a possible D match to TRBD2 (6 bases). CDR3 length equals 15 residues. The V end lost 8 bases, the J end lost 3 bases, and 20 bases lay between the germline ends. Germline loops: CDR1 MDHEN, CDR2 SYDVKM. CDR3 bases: TGTGCCAGCCTGGGAGGCGGGAAACATTTCTACGAGCAGTACTTC. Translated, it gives CASLGGGKHFYEQYF.

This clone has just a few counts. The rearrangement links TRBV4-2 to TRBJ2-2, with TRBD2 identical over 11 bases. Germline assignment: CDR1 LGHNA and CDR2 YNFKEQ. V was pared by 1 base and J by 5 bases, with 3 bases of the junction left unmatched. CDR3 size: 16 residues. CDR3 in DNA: TGTGCCAGCAGCCAAGCCACTAGCGGGAGAACCGGGGAGCTGTTTTTT. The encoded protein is CASSQATSGRTGELFF.

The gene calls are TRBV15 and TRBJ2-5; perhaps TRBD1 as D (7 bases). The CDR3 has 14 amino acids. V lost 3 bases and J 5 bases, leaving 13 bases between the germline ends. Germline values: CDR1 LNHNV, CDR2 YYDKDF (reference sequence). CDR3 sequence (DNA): TGTGCCACCAGCAGGGAGGGGGCGCGGGAGACCCAGTACTTC. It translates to CATSREGARETQYF.

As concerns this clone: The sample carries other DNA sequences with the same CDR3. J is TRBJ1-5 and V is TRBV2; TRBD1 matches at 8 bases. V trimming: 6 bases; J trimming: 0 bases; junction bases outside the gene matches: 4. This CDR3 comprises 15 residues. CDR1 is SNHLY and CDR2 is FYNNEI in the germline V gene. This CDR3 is CASSGTGYSNQPQHF. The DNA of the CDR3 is TGTGCCAGCAGCGGGACAGGTTATAGCAATCAGCCCCAGCATTTT.

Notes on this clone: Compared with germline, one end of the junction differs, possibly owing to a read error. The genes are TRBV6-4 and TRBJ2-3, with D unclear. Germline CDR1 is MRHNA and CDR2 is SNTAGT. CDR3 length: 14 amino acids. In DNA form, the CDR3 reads TGTGCCAGCAGAGACTCGTCTCGCACAGATACGCAGTATTTT. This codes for CASRDSSRTDTQYF.

CDR3 bases: TGTGCCAGCAGTGTATCCAGGGGGGACACTGAAGCTTTCTTT. Amino acids: CASSVSRGDTEAFF. This rearrangement joins TRBV2 to TRBJ1-1; 7 positions agree with TRBD1. Germline CDR1 and CDR2: SNHLY and FYNNEI. There are 14 residues in the CDR3. The V and J ends lost 4 bases and 3 bases, in that order; junction bases with no gene match: 5.

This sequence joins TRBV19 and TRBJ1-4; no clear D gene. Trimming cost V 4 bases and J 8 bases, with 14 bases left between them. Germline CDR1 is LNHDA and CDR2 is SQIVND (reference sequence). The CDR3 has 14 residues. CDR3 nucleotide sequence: TGTGCCAGTAGTACCCTCGGACTGGACGAAAAACTGTTTTTT. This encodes CASSTLGLDEKLFF.

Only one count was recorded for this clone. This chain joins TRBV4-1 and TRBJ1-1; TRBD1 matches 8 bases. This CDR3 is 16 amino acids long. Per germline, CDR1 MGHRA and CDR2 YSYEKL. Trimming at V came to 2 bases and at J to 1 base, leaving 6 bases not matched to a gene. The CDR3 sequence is CASSQQGTGKNTEAFF. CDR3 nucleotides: TGCGCCAGCAGCCAACAAGGGACAGGTAAGAACACTGAAGCTTTCTTT.

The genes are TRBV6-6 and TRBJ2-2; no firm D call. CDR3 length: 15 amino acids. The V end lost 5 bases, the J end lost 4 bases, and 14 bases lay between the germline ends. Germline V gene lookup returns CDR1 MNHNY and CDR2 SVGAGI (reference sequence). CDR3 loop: CASSTNQHGTGELFF. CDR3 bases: TGTGCCAGCAGTACTAACCAGCACGGCACCGGGGAGCTGTTTTTT.

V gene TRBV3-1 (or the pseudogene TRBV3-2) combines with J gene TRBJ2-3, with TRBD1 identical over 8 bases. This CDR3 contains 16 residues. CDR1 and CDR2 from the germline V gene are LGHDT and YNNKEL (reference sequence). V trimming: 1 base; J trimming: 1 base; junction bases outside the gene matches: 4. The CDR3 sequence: CASSQVTGGRTDTQYF. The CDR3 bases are TGTGCCAGCAGCCAAGTAACAGGGGGGCGCACAGATACGCAGTATTTT.

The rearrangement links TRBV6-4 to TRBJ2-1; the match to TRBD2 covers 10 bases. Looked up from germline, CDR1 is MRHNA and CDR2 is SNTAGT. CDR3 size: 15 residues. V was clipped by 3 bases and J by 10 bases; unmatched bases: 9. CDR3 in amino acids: CASSEFLAGAWEQFF. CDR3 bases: TGTGCCAGCAGTGAGTTTCTAGCGGGGGCGTGGGAGCAGTTCTTC.

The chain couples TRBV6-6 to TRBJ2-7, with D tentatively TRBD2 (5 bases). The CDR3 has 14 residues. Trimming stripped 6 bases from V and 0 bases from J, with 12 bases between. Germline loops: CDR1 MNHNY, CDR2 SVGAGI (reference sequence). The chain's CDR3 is CASRDGGSSYEQYF. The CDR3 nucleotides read TGTGCCAGCAGAGACGGTGGGAGCTCCTACGAGCAGTACTTC.

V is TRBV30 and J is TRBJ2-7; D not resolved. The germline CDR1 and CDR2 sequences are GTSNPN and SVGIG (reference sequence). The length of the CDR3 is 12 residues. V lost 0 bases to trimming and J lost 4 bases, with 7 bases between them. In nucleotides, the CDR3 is TGTGCCTGGAGTGTACTTGCATACGAGCAGTACTTC. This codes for CAWSVLAYEQYF.

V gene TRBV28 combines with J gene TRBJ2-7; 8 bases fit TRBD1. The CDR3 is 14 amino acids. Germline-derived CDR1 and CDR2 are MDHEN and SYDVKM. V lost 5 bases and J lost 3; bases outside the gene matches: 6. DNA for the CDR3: TGTGCCAGCAGTCCTCCGGGACAGGACTACGAGCAGTACTTC. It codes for CASSPPGQDYEQYF.

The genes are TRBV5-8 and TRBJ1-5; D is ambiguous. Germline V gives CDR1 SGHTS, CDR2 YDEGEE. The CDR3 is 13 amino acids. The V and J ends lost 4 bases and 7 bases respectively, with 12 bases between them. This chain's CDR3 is CASSSYFEQPQHF. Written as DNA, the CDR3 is TGTGCCAGCAGCAGCTATTTTGAGCAGCCCCAGCATTTT.

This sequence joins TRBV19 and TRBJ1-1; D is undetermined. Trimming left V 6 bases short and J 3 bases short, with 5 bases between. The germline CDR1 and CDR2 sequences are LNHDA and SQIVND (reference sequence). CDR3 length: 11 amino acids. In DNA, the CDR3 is TGTGCCAGTAGCCTCGACACTGAAGCTTTCTTT. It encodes CASSLDTEAFF.

For the CDR3, the DNA is TGTGCCAGCAGTCCAAAGGGGCGAACTAATGAAAAACTGTTTTTT. Protein sequence: CASSPKGRTNEKLFF. The rearrangement joins TRBV7-9 to TRBJ1-4, with D maybe TRBD1 (5 bases). Trimming shortened V by 6 bases and J by 1 base, and 12 bases separated the two germline ends. Per germline, CDR1 SEHNR and CDR2 FQNEAQ (reference sequence). This CDR3 region has 15 residues.